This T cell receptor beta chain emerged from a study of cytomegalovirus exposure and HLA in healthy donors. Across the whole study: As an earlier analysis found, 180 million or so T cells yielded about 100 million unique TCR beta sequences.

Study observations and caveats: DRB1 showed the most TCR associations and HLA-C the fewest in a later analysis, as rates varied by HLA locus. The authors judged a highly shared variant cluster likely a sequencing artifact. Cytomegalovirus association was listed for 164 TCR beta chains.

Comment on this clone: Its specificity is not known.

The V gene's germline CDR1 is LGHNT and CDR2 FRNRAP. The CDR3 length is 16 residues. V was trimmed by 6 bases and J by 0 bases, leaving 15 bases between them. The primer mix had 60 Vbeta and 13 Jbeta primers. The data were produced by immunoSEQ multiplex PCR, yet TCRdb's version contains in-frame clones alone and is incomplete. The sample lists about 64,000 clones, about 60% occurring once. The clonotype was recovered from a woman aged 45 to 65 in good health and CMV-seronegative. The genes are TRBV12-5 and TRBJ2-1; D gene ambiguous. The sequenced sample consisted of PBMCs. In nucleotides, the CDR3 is TGTGCTAGTGGGCTACTCCAGGCCCCCTCCTACAATGAGCAGTTCTTC. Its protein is CASGLLQAPSYNEQFF. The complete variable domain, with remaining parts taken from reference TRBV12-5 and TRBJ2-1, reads DARVTQTPRHKVTEMGQEVTMRCQPILGHNTVFWYRQTMMQGLELLAYFRNRAPLDDSGMPKDRFSAEMPDATLATLKIQPSEPRDSAVYFCASGLLQAPSYNEQFFGPGTRLTVL.